The entry below gives a single T cell receptor beta chain sequence along with its context. Healthy donors had no documented immune events, such as infections, while sampled. The sample is drawn from a study of identifying expanded T cells in peripheral blood. Here immunoSEQ multiplex PCR was the method, and the copy in TCRdb shows in-frame clones only, minus some. The repertoire holds roughly 120,000 clones, with approximately 90% as singletons. The source material was blood. The sequence was obtained from a person aged 18-69 years in good health.

DNA for the CDR3: TGTGCCACCGCCCGACTAGCGGGAGGGCCGTATACATCCTACGAGCAGTACTTC. It specifies CATARLAGGPYTSYEQYF. The J gene is TRBJ2-7, the V gene TRBV28; 14 bases are a match to TRBD2. V gave up 10 bases and J gave up 1 base; unmatched junction bases: 15. CDR1 is MDHEN and CDR2 is SYDVKM in the germline V gene. The CDR3 is 18 amino acids.